This T cell receptor beta chain was identified during a study of molecular identifiers for immune sequencing clone quantification. Bulk TCR libraries used previously described methods and listed TCR primers. TCRdb called the PCR reads again in MiXCR, with one record for every CDR3 protein. The sample consists of under 600,000 distinct CDR3 sequences, over 20% of them appearing once. About this clonotype: No antigen is known for it. A junction end diverges from the germline sequence, so it may reflect a read error.

Findings of the study overall: The study reportedly detected spiked Jurkat TCR RNA from one cell among around 970,000 naive cells.

CDR3 length equals 14 residues. Germline CDR1 is LGHNA and CDR2 is YSLEER. Between roughly 20,000 and 1,100,000 sorted cells, with 10%, 30% or 50% RNA, yielded naive CD8 libraries. This sequence joins TRBV4-3 and TRBJ2-7; no definite D call. This clonotype was sampled from a human donor in good health. Some libraries in this study had Jurkat cell RNA spiked in. Material: naive CD8+ T cells from blood, with Jurkat cell RNA spiked in. Subset of the sample: FACS-sorted CD8+CD4-CCR7+CD45RA+ naive T cells. The CDR3: CASSQDRLGYEQNF. CDR3 sequence (DNA): TGCGCCAGCAGCCAAGATCGGTTGGGCTACGAGCAGAACTTC.